The entry below describes one T cell receptor (beta chain). Germline is not matched at one junction end, which may reflect a read error. This sample was taken from a study of T cell changes during pregnancy in multiple sclerosis. The assay was immunoSEQ multiplex PCR, and TCRdb's table has in-frame clones only and misses some. The table includes 85,000 to 95,000 clones, about nine tenths detected once. CDR1 and CDR2 (germline): LNHNV, YYDKDF (reference sequence). The CDR3 has 15 residues. The sequence was obtained from a female donor in good health, enrolled as a control in a pregnancy study. The sequenced sample was peripheral blood, obtained after pregnancy. The gene calls are TRBV15 and TRBJ2-1; weak D call: TRBD1 (6 bases). The CDR3, as DNA: TGTGCCACCAGAAGAGTAACAGGGACCTACAATGAGCAGTTCTTC. Encoded protein: CATRRVTGTYNEQFF.